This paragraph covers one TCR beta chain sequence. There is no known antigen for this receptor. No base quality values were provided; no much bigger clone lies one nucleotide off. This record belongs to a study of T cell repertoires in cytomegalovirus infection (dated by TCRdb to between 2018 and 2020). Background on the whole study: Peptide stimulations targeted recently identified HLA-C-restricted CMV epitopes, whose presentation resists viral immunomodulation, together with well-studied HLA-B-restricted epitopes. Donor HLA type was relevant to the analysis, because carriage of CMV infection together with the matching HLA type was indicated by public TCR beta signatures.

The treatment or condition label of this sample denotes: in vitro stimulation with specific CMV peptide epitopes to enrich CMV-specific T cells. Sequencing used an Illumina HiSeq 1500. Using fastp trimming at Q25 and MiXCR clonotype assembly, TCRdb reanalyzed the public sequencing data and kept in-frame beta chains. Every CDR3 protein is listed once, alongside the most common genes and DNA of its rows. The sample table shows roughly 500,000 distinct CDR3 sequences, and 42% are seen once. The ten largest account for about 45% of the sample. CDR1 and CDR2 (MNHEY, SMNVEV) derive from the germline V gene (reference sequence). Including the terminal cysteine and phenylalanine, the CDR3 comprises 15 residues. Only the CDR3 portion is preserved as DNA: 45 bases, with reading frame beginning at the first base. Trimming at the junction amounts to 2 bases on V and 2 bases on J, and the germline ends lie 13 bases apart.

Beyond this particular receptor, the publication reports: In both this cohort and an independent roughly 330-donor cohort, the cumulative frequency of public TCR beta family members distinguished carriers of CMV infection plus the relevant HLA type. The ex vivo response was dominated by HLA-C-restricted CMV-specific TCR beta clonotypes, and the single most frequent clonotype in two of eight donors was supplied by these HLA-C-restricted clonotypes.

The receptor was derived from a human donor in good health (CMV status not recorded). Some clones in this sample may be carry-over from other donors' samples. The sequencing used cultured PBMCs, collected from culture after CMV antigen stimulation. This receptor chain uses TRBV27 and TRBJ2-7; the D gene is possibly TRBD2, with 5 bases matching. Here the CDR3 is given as CASSLRVGGTYEQYF. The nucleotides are TGTGCCAGCAGTTTAAGGGTTGGAGGAACCTACGAGCAGTACTTC.